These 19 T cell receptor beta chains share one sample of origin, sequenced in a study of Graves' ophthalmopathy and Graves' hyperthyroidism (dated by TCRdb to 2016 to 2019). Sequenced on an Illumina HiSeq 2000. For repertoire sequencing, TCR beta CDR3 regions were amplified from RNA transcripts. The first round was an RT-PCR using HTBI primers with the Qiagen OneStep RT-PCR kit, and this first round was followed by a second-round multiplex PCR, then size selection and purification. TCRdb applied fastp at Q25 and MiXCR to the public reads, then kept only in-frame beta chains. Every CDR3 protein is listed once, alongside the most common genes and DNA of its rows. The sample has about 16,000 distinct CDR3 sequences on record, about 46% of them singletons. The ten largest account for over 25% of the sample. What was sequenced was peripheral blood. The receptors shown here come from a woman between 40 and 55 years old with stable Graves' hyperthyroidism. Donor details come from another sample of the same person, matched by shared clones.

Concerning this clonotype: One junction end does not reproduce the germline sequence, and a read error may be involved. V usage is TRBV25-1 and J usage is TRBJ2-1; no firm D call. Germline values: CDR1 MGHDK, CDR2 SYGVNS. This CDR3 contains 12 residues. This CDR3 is CAGSDPGLGQFF. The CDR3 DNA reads TGTGCCGGCAGTGACCCGGGCCTCGGGCAGTTCTTC.

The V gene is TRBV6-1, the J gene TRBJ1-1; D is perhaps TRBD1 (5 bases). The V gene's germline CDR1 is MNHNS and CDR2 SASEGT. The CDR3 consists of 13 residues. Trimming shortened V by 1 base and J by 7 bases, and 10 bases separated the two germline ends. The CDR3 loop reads CASSEVRGDEAFF. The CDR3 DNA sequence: TGTGCCAGCAGTGAAGTCCGGGGGGATGAAGCTTTCTTT.

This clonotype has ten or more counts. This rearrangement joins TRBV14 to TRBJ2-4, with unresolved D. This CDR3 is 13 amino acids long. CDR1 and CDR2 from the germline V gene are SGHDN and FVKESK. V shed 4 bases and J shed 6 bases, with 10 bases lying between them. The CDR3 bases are TGTGCCAGCAGCCCCGCGGCTAGAAACATTCAGTACTTC. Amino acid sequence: CASSPAARNIQYF.

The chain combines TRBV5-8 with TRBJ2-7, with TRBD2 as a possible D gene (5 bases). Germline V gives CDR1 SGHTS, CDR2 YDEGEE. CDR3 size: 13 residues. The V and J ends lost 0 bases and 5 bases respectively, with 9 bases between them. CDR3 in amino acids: CASSLGGNNEQYF. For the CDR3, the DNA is TGTGCCAGCAGCTTGGGAGGGAACAACGAGCAGTACTTC.

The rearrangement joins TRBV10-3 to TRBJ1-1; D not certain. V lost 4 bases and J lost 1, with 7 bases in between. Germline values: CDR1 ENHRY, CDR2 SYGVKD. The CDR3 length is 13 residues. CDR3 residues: CAISVGANTEAFF. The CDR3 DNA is TGTGCCATCAGTGTGGGCGCGAACACTGAAGCTTTCTTT.

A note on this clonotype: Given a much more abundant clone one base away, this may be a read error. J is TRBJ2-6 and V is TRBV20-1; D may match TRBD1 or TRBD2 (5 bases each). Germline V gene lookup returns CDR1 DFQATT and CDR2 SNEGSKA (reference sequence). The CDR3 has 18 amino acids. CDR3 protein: CSARDRGFPYSGANGLTF. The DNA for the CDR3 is TGCAGTGCTAGAGATCGGGGCTTTCCGTACTCTGGGGCCAACGGCCTGACTTTC.

The CDR3 DNA sequence: TGTGCCAGCAGTGAATGGAGACAGGCGTCCGTCTATGGCTACACCTTC. Its protein product is CASSEWRQASVYGYTF. The chain combines TRBV2 with TRBJ1-2; TRBD1 might be the D (6 bases). Trimming took off 2 bases at V and 4 bases at J, with 17 bases between the two ends. The CDR3 runs to 16 residues. Germline V gene sequence: CDR1 SNHLY, CDR2 FYNNEI.

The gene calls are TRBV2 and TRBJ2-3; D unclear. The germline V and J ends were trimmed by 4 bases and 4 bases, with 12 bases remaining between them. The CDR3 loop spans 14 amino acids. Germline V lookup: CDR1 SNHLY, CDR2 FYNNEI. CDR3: CASSGIGRADTQYF. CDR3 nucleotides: TGTGCCAGCAGTGGAATCGGTCGGGCAGATACGCAGTATTTT.

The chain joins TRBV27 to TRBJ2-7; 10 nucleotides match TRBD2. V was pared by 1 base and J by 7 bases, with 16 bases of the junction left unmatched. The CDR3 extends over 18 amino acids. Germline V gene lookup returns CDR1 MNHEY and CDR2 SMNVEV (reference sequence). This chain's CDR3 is CASSLLGGTSGIVDEQYF. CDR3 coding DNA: TGTGCCAGCAGTTTATTAGGGGGAACTAGCGGGATTGTTGATGAGCAGTACTTC.

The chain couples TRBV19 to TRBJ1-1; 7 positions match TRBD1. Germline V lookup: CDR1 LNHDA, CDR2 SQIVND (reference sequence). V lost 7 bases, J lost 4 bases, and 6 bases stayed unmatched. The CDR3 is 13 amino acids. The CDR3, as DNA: TGTGCCAGTAATGACAGGGAGGCCACTGAAGCTTTCTTT. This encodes CASNDREATEAFF.

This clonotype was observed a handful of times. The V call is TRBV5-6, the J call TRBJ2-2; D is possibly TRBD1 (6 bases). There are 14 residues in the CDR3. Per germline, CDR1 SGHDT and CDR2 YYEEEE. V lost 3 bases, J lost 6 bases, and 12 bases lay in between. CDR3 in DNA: TGTGCCAGCAGCTGGGGGCCGAGGGCCGGGGAGCTGTTTTTT. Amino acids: CASSWGPRAGELFF.

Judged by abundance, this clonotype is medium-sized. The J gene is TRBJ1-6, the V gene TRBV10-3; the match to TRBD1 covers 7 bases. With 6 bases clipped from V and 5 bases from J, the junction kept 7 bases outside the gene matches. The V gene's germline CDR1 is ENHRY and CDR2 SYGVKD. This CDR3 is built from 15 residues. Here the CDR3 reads CAIRTGVADNSPLHF. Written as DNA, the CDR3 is TGTGCCATCAGAACAGGGGTAGCCGATAATTCACCCCTCCACTTT.

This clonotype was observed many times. This CDR3 is CASSYGGRAGYSPLHF. The CDR3 DNA is TGTGCCAGCAGTTACGGGGGACGGGCCGGTTATTCACCCCTCCACTTT. The gene calls are TRBV6-5 and TRBJ1-6; weak D call: TRBD1 (5 bases). Deletions cut 2 bases from V and 8 bases from J, with 16 bases between. CDR1 is MNHEY, CDR2 SVGAGI, per germline. CDR3 size: 16 residues.

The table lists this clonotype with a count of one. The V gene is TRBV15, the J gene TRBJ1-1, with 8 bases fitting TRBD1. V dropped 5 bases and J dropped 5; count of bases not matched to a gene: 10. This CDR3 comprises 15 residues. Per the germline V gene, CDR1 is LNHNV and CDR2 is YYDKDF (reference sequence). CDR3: CATSGQGPQQTEAFF. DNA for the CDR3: TGTGCCACCAGCGGACAGGGCCCCCAACAAACTGAAGCTTTCTTT.

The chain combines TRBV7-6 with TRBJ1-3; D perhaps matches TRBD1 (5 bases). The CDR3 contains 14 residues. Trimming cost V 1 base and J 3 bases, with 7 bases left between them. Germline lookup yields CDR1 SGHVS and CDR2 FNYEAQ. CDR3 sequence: CASSLGDFGNTIYF. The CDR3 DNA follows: TGTGCCAGCAGCTTAGGGGACTTTGGAAACACCATATATTTT. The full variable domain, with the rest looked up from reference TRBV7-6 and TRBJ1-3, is GAGVSQSPRYKVTKRGQDVALRCDPISGHVSLYWYRQALGQGPEFLTYFNYEAQQDKSGLPNDRFSAERPEGSISTLTIQRTEQRDSAMYRCASSLGDFGNTIYFGEGSWLTVV.

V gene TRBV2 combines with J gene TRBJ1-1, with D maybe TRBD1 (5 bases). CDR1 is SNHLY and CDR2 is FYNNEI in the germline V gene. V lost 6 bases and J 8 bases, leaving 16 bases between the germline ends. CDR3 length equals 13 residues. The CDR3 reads CASSGQGKIEAFF. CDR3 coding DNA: TGTGCCAGCAGCGGGCAGGGAAAAATAGAAGCTTTCTTT.

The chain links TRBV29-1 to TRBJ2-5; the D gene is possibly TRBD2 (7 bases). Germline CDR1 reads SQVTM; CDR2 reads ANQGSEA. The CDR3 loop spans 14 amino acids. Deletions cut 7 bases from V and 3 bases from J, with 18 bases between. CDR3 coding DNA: TGCAGCGGAAGGGGGGGGGCGACTGAAGAGACCCAGTACTTC. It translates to CSGRGGATEETQYF.

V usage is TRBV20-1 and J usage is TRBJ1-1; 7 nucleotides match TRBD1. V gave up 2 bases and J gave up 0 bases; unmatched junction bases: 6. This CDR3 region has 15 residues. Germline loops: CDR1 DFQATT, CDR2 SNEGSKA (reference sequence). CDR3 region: CSARNLGTVNTEAFF. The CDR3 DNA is TGCAGTGCTAGAAATTTGGGGACAGTGAACACTGAAGCTTTCTTT.

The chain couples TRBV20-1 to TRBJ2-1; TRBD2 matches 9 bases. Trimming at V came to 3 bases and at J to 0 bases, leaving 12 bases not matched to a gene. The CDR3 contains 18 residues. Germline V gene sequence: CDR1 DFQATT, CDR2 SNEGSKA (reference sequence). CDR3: CSASGFPRSGSSYNEQFF. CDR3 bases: TGCAGTGCTAGTGGTTTCCCTCGTAGCGGGAGCTCCTACAATGAGCAGTTCTTC.